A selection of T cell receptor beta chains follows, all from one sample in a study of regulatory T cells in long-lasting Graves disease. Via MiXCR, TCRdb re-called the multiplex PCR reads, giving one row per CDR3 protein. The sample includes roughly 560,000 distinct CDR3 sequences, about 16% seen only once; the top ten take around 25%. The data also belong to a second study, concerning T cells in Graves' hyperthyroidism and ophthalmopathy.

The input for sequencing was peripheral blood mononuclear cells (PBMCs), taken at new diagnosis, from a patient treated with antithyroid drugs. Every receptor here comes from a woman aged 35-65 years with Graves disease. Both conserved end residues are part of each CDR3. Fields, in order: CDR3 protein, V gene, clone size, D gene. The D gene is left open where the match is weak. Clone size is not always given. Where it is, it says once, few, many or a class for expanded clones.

CDR3aa: CASNKQAETQYF
v_gene: TRBV12-3/TRBV12-4
abundance: many
d_gene: .

CDR3aa: CASSSDGAPSPLHF
v_gene: TRBV7-9
abundance: .
d_gene: .

CDR3aa: CSARDKGEGGYTF
v_gene: TRBV20-1
abundance: few
d_gene: .

CDR3aa: CASSPRRGGERVRQAFF
v_gene: TRBV7-9
abundance: many
d_gene: .

CDR3aa: CASSQEVLAGGTDTQYF
v_gene: TRBV4-2
abundance: few
d_gene: TRBD2

CDR3aa: CAWSVGREQFF
v_gene: TRBV30
abundance: .
d_gene: .

CDR3aa: CATEEYSNQPQHF
v_gene: TRBV7-9
abundance: few
d_gene: .

CDR3aa: CASSVDWPQEGYTF
v_gene: TRBV7-9
abundance: few
d_gene: .

CDR3aa: CSVHPGGGNYEQYF
v_gene: TRBV29-1
abundance: .
d_gene: .

CDR3aa: CASSGPGTGVREQYF
v_gene: TRBV6-1
abundance: .
d_gene: TRBD1

CDR3aa: CASSLGGGTTNYGYTF
v_gene: TRBV9
abundance: many
d_gene: .

CDR3aa: CASTLRIGAAFF
v_gene: TRBV6-2/TRBV6-3
abundance: .
d_gene: .

CDR3aa: CASSLGGGQYF
v_gene: TRBV12-3/TRBV12-4
abundance: many
d_gene: .

CDR3aa: CASSPPGSPLNTEAFF
v_gene: TRBV18
abundance: many
d_gene: .

CDR3aa: CASNKQGMNTEAFF
v_gene: TRBV19
abundance: few
d_gene: TRBD1

CDR3aa: CASRSYYEQYF
v_gene: TRBV2
abundance: many
d_gene: .

CDR3aa: CASSLYEGPGNTIYF
v_gene: TRBV27
abundance: .
d_gene: .

CDR3aa: CASSSQGPYGYTF
v_gene: TRBV7-8
abundance: few
d_gene: TRBD1